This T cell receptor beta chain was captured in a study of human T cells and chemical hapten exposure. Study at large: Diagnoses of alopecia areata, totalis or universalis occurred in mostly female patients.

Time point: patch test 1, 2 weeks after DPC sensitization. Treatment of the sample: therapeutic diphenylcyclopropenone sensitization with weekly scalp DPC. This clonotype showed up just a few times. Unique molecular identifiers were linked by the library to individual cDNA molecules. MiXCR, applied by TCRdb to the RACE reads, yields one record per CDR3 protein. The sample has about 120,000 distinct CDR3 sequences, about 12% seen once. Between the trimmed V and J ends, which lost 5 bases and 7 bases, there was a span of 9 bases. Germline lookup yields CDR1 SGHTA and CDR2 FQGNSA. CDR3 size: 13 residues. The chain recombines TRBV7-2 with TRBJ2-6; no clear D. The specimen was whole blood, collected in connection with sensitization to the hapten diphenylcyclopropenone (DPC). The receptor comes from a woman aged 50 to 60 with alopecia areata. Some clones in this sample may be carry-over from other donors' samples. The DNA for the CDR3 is TGTGCCAGCAGCGGGCTCCGAGCCAACGTCCTGACTTTC. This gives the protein CASSGLRANVLTF. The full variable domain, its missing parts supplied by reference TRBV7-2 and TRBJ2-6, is GAGVSQSPSNKVTEKGKDVELRCDPISGHTALYWYRQSLGQGLEFLIYFQGNSAPDKSGLPSDRFSAERTGGSVSTLTIQRTQQEDSAVYLCASSGLRANVLTFGAGSRLTVL.